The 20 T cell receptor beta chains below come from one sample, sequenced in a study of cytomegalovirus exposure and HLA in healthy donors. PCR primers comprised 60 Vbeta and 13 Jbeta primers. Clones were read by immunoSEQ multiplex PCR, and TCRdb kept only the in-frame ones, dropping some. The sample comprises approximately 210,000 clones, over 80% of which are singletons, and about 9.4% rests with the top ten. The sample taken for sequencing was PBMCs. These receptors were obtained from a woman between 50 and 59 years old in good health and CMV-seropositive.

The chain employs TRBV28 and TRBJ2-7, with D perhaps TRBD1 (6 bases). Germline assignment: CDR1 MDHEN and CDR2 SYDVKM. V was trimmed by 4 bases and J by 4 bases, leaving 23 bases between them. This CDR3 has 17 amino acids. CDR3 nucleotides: TGTGCCAGCAGTTCCGTAACAGGGCGTCTTACGGGGTACGAGCAGTACTTC. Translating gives CASSSVTGRLTGYEQYF.

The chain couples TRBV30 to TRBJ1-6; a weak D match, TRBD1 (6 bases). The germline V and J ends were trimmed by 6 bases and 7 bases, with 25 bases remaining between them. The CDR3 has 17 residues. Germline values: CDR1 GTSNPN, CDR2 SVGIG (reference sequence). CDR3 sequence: CACRKDSTLSLNSPLHF. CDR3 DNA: TGTGCCTGCAGAAAGGACAGCACTCTCTCCCTGAATTCACCCCTCCACTTT.

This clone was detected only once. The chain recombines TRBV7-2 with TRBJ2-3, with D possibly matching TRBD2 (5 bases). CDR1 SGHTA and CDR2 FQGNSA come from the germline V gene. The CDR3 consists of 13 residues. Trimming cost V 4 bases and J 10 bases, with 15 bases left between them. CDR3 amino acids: CASSSPFRDPQYF. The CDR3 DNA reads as TGTGCCAGCAGCTCCCCGTTCCGGGATCCGCAGTATTTT. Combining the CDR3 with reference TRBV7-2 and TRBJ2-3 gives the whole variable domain GAGVSQSPSNKVTEKGKDVELRCDPISGHTALYWYRQSLGQGLEFLIYFQGNSAPDKSGLPSDRFSAERTGGSVSTLTIQRTQQEDSAVYLCASSSPFRDPQYFGPGTRLTVL.

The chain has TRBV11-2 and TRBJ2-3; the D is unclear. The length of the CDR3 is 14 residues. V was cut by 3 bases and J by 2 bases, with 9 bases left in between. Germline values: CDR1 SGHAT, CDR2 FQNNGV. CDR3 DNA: TGTGCCAGCAGCTTCATCCTAAACACAGATACGCAGTATTTT. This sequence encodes CASSFILNTDTQYF.

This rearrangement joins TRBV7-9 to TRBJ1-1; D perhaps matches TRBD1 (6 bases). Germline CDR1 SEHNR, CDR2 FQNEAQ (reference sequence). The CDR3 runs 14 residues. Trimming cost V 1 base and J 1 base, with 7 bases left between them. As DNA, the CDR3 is TGTGCCAGCAGCTTAGGAGGGGGGAACACTGAAGCTTTCTTT. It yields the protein CASSLGGGNTEAFF.

The DNA of the CDR3 is TGTGCCAGCAGTTCACTAGCGGGCTTAGAGACCCAGTACTTC. Its protein product is CASSSLAGLETQYF. The V gene is TRBV6-5, the J gene TRBJ2-5; 9 bases agree with TRBD2. CDR1 MNHEY and CDR2 SVGAGI come from the germline V gene. CDR3 size: 14 residues. After removal of 4 bases from V and 4 bases from J, the junction contained 4 bases not matched to a gene.

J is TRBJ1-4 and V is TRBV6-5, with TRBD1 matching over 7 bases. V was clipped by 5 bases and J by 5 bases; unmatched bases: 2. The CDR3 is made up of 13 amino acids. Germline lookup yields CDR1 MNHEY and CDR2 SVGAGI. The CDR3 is CASSEGQNEKLFF. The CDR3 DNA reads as TGTGCCAGCAGTGAGGGACAGAATGAAAAACTGTTTTTT.

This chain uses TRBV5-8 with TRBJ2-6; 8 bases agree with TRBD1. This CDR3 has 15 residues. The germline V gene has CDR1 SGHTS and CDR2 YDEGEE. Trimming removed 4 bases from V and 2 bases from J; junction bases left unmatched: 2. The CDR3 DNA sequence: TGTGCCAGCAGCCCGGGACAGGCTGGGGCCAACGTCCTGACTTTC. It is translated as CASSPGQAGANVLTF.

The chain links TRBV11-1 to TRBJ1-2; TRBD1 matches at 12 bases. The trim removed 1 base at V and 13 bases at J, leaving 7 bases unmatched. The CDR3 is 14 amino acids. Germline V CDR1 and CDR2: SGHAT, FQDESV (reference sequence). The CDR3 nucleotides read TGTGCCAGCAGCTTAGGCCGGGACAGGGGGCTTCCCACCTTC. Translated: CASSLGRDRGLPTF.

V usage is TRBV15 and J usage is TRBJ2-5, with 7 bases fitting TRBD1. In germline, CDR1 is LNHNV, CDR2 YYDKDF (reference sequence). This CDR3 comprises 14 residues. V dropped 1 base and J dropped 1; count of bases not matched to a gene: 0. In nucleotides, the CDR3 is TGTGCCACCAGCAGAGGGGACAGCCAAGAGACCCAGTACTTC. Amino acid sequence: CATSRGDSQETQYF.

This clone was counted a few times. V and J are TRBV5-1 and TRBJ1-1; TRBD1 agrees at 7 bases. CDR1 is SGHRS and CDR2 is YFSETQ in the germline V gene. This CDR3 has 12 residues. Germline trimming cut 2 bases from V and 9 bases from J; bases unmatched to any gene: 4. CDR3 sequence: CASSLQTGKAFF. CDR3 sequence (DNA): TGCGCCAGCAGCTTACAGACAGGGAAAGCTTTCTTT.

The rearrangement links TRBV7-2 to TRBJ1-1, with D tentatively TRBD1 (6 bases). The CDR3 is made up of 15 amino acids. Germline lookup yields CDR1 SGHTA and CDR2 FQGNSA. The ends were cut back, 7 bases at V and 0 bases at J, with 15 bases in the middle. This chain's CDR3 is CASTWGQGMNTEAFF. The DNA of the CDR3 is TGTGCCAGCACCTGGGGGCAGGGGATGAACACTGAAGCTTTCTTT.

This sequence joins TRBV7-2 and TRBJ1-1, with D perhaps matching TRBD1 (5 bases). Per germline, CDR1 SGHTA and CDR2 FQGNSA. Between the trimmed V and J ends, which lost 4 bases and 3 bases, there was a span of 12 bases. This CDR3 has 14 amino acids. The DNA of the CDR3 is TGTGCCAGCAGCTCGTGGGGGGAGGACACTGAAGCTTTCTTT. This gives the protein CASSSWGEDTEAFF. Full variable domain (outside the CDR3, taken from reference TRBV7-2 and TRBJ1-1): GAGVSQSPSNKVTEKGKDVELRCDPISGHTALYWYRQSLGQGLEFLIYFQGNSAPDKSGLPSDRFSAERTGGSVSTLTIQRTQQEDSAVYLCASSSWGEDTEAFFGQGTRLTVV.

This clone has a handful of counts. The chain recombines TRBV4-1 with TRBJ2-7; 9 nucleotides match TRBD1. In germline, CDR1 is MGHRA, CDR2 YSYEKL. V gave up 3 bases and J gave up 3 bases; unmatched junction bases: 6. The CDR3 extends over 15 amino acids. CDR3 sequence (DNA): TGCGCCAGCAGCCACCCGGGACAGGGTTACTACGAGCAGTACTTC. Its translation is CASSHPGQGYYEQYF.

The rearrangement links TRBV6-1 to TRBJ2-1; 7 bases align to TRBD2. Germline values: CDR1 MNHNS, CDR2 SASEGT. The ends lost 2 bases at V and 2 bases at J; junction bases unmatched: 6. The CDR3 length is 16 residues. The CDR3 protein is CASSEMRGTPYNEQFF. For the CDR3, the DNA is TGTGCCAGCAGTGAAATGCGGGGGACGCCCTACAATGAGCAGTTCTTC.

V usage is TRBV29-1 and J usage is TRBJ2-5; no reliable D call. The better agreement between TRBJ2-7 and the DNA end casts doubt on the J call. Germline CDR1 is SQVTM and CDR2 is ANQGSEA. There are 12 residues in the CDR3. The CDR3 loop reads CSVEFGSYEQYF. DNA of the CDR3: TGCAGCGTTGAGTTCGGTTCCTACGAGCAGTACTTC.

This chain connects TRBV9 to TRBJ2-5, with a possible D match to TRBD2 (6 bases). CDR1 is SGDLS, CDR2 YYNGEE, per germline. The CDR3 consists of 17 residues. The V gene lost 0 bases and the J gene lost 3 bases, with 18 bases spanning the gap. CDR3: CASSVGIWAGSKETQYF. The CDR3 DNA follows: TGTGCCAGCAGCGTAGGAATCTGGGCGGGGAGTAAAGAGACCCAGTACTTC.

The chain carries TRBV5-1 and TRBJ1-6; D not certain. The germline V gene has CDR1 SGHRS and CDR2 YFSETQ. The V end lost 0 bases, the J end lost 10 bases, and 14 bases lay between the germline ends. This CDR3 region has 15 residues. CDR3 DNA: TGCGCCAGCAGCTTGGGTTCAGACCGCGGGTCACCCCTCCACTTT. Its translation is CASSLGSDRGSPLHF. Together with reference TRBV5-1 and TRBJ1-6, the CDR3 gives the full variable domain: KAGVTQTPRYLIKTRGQQVTLSCSPISGHRSVSWYQQTPGQGLQFLFEYFSETQRNKGNFPGRFSGRQFSNSRSEMNVSTLELGDSALYLCASSLGSDRGSPLHFGNGTRLTVT.

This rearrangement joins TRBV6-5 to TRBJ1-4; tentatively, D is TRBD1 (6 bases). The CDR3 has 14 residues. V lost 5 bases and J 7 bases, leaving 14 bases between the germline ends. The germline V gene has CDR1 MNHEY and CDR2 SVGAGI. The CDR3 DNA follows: TGTGCCAGCAGTCCAACAGGGTTAGGTGAAAAACTGTTTTTT. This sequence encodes CASSPTGLGEKLFF.

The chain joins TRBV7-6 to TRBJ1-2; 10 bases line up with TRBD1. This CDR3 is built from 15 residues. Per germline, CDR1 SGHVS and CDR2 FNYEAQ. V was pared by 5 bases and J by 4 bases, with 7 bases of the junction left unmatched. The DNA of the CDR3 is TGTGCCAGCAGCCCGAGGACAGGGGGTCCCTATGGCTACACCTTC. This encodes CASSPRTGGPYGYTF.